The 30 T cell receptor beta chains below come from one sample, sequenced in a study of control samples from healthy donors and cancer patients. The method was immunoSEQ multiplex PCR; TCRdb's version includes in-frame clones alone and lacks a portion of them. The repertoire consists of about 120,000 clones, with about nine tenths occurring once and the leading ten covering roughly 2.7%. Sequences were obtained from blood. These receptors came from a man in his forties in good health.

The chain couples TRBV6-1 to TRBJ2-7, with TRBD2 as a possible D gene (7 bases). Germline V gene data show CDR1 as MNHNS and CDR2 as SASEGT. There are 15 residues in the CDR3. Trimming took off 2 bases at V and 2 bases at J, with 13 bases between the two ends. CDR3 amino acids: CASSEKGGGAYEQYF. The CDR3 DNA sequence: TGTGCCAGCAGTGAAAAGGGCGGGGGCGCCTACGAGCAGTACTTC.

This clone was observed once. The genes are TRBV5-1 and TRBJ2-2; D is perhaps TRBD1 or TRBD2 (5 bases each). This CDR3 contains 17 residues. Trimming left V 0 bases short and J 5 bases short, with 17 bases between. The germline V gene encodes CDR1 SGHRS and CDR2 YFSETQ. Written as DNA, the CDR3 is TGCGCCAGCAGCTTGGTATCTGGGGACGGCTTGACCGGGGAGCTGTTTTTT. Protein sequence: CASSLVSGDGLTGELFF.

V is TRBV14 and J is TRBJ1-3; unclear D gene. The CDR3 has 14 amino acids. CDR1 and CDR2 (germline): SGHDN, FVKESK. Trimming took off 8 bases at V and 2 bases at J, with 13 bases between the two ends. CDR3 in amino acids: CASSEGVTGNTIYF. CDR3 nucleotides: TGTGCCAGCTCCGAGGGCGTAACTGGAAACACCATATATTTT.

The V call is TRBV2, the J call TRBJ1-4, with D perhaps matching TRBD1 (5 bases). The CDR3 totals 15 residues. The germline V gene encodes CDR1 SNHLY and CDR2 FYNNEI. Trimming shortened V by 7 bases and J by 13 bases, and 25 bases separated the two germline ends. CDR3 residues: CASTAESGGFRRLFF. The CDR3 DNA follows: TGTGCCAGCACTGCGGAGAGTGGGGGGTTTCGTAGACTGTTTTTT.

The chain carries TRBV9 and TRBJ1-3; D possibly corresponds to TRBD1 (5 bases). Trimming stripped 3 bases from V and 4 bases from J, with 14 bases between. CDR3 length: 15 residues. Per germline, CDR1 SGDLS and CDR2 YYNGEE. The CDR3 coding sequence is TGTGCCAGCAGCGGGAGGGGTGATTGGGGAAACACCATATATTTT. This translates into CASSGRGDWGNTIYF.

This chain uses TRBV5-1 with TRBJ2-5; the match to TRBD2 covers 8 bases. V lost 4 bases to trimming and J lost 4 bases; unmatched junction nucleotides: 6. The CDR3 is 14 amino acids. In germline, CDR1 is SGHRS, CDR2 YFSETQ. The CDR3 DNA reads TGCGCCAGCAGCCCCGAGCGGGGGCGAGAGACCCAGTACTTC. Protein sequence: CASSPERGRETQYF.

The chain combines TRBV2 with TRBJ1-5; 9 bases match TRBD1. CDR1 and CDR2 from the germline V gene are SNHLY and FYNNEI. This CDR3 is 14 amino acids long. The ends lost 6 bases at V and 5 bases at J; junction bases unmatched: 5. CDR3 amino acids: CASRGTGPHQPQHF. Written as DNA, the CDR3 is TGTGCCAGCAGGGGGACAGGGCCCCATCAGCCCCAGCATTTT.

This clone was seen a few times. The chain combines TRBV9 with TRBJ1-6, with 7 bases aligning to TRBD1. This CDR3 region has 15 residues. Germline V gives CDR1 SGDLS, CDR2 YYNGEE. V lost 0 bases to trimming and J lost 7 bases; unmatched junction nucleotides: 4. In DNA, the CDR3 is TGTGCCAGCAGCGTAGTGCCAGGGGGGAATTCACCCCTCCACTTT. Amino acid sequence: CASSVVPGGNSPLHF.

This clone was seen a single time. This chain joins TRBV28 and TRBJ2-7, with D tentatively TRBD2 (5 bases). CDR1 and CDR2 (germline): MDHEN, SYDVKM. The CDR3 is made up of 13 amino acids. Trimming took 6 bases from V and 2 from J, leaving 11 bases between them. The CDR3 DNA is TGTGCCAGCAGCCGACGGGGAACCTACGAGCAGTACTTC. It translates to CASSRRGTYEQYF. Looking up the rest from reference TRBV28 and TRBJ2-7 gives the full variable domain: DVKVTQSSRYLVKRTGEKVFLECVQDMDHENMFWYRQDPGLGLRLIYFSYDVKMKEKGDIPEGYSVSREKKERFSLILESASTNQTSMYLCASSRRGTYEQYFGPGTRLTVT.

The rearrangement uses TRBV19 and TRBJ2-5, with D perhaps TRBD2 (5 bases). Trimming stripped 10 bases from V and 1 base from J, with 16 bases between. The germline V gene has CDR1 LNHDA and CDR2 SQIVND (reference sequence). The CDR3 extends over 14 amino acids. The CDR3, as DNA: TGTGCCACCAAACTAGTTCACGGCCAAGAGACCCAGTACTTC. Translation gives CATKLVHGQETQYF.

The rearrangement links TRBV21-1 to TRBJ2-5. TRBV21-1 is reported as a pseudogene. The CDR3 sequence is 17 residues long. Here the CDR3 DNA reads TGTGCCAGCAGCAAAGTGAGACGGGGGCCCCCTCAAGAGACCCAGTACTTC. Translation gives CASSKVRRGPPQETQYF.

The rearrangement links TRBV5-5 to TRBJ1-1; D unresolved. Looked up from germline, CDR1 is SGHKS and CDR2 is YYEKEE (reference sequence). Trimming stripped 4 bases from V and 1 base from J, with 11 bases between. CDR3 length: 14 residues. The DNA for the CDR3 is TGTGCCAGCAGCCCGGAAGACCAGAACACTGAAGCTTTCTTT. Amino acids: CASSPEDQNTEAFF.

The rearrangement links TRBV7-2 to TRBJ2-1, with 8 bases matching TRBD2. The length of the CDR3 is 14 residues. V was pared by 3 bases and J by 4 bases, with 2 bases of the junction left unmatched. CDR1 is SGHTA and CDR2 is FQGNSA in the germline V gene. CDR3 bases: TGTGCCAGCAGCTTTAGCGGGGCGTACAATGAGCAGTTCTTC. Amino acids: CASSFSGAYNEQFF.

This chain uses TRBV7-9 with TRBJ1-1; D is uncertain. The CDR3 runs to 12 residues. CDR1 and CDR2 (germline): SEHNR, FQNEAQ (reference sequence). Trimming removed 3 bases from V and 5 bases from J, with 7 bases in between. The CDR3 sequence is CASSFLETEAFF. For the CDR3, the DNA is TGTGCCAGCAGCTTTCTGGAGACTGAAGCTTTCTTT.

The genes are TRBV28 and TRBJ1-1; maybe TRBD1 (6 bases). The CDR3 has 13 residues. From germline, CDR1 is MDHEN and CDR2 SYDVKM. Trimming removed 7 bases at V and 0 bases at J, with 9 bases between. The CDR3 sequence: CASTDSVNTEAFF. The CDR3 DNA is TGTGCCAGCACGGACAGCGTGAACACTGAAGCTTTCTTT. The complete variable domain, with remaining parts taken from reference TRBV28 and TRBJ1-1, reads DVKVTQSSRYLVKRTGEKVFLECVQDMDHENMFWYRQDPGLGLRLIYFSYDVKMKEKGDIPEGYSVSREKKERFSLILESASTNQTSMYLCASTDSVNTEAFFGQGTRLTVV.

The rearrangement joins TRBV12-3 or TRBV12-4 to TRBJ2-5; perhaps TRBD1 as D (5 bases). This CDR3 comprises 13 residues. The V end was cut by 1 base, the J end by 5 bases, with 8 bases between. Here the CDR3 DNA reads TGTGCCAGCAGTTTAGGACAGAAGGAGACCCAGTACTTC. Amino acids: CASSLGQKETQYF.

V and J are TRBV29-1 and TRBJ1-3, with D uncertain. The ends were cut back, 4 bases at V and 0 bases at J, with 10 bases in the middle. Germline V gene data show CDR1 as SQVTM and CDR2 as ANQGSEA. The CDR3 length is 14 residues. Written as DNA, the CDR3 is TGCAGCGTTGTAACGAGGGACTCTGGAAACACCATATATTTT. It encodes CSVVTRDSGNTIYF.

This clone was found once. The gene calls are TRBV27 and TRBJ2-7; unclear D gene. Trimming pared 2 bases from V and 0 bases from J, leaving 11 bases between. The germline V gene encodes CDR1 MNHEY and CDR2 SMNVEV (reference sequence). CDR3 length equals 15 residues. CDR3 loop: CASSLRGFRSYEQYF. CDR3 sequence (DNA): TGTGCCAGCAGTTTACGTGGGTTTCGCTCCTACGAGCAGTACTTC.

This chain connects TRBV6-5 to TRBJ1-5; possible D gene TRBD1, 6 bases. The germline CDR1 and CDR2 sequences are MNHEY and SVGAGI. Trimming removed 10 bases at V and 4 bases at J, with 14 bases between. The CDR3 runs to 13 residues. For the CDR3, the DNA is TGTGCCACCGCCGATAGGGGGAATCAGCCCCAGCATTTT. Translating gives CATADRGNQPQHF.

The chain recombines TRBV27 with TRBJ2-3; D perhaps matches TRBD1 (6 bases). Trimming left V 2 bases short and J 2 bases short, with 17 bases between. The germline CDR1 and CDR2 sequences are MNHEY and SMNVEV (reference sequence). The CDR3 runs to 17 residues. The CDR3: CASSLGGRGTYTDTQYF. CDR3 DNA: TGTGCCAGCAGTTTAGGGGGCAGGGGTACATACACAGATACGCAGTATTTT.

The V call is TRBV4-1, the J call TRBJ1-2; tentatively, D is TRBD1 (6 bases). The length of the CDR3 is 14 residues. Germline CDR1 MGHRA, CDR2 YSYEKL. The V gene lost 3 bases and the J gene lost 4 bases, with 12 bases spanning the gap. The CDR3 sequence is CASSQPDSIYGYTF. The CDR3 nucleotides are TGCGCCAGCAGCCAGCCGGACAGTATCTATGGCTACACCTTC.

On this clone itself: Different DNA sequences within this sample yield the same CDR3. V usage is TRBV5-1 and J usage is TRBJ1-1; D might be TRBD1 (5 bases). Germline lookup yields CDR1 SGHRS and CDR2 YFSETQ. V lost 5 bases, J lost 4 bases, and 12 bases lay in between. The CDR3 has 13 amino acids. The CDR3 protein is CASRGGRGTEAFF. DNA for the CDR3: TGCGCCAGCAGGGGGGGTCGGGGCACTGAAGCTTTCTTT. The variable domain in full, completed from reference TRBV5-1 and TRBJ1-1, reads KAGVTQTPRYLIKTRGQQVTLSCSPISGHRSVSWYQQTPGQGLQFLFEYFSETQRNKGNFPGRFSGRQFSNSRSEMNVSTLELGDSALYLCASRGGRGTEAFFGQGTRLTVV.

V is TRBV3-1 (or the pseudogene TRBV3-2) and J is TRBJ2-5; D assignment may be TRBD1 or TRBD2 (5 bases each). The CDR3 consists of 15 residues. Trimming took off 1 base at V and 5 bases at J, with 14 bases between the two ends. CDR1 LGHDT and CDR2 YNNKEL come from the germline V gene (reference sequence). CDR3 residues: CASSQGGTPMETQYF. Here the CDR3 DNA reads TGTGCCAGCAGCCAAGGTGGGACCCCCATGGAGACCCAGTACTTC.

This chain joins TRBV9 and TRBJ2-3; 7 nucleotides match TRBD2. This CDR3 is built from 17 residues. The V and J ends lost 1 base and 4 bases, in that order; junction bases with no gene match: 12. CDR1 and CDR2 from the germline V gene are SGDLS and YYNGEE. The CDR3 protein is CASSVNGAGVLPDTQYF. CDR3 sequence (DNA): TGTGCCAGCAGCGTAAATGGGGCGGGGGTCCTTCCAGATACGCAGTATTTT. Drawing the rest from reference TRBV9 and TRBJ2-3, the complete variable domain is DSGVTQTPKHLITATGQRVTLRCSPRSGDLSVYWYQQSLDQGLQFLIQYYNGEERAKGNILERFSAQQFPDLHSELNLSSLELGDSALYFCASSVNGAGVLPDTQYFGPGTRLTVL.

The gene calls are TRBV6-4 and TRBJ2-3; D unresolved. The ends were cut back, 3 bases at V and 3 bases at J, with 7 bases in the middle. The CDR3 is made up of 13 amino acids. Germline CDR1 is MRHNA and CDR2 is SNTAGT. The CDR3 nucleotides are TGTGCCAGCAGTGAAGGTGCGACAGATACGCAGTATTTT. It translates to CASSEGATDTQYF.

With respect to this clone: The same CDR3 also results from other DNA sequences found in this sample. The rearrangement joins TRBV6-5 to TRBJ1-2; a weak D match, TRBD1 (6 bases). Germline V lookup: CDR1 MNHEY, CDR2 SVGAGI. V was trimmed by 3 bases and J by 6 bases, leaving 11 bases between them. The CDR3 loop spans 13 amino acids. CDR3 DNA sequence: TGTGCCAGCAGTTATCCTGGGGGGCATGGCTACACCTTC. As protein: CASSYPGGHGYTF.

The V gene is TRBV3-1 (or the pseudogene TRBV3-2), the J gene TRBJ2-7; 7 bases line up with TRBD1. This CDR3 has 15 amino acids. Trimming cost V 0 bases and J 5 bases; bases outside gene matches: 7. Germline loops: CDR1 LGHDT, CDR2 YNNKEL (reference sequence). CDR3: CASSQDPGGKDEQYF. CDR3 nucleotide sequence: TGTGCCAGCAGCCAAGATCCAGGGGGAAAGGACGAGCAGTACTTC.

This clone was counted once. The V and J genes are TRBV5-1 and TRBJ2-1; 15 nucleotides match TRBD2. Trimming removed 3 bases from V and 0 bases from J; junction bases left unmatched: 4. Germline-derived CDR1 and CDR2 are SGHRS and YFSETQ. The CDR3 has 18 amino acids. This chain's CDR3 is CASSSGLAGGPSYNEQFF. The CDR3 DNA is TGCGCCAGCAGCTCGGGACTAGCGGGGGGTCCCTCCTACAATGAGCAGTTCTTC.

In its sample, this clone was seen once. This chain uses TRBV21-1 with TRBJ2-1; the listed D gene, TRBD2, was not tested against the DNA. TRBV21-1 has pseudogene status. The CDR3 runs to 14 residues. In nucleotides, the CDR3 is TGTGCCAGCAGCATCCGCGGGGGGGGCAATGAGCAGTTCTTC. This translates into CASSIRGGGNEQFF.

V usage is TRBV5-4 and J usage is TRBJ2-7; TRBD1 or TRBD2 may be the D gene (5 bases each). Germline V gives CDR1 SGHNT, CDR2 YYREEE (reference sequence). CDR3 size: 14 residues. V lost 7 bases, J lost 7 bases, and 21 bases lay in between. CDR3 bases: TGTGCCAGCGGACTCCCTGGGGCCCGTCGGGAGCAGTACTTC. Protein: CASGLPGARREQYF.